This TCR beta chain derives from a study of CD8 T cells in ankylosing spondylitis. Whole-study results and caveats: In ankylosing spondylitis blood, a motif of roughly eight highly homologous TCR beta variants appeared characteristic.

The CDR3 is made up of 14 amino acids. The V and J ends lost 0 bases and 6 bases respectively, with 12 bases between them. The germline gives CDR1 SGHDT, CDR2 YYEEEE. Via MiXCR, TCRdb re-called the 5' RACE reads, giving one row per CDR3 protein. The repertoire holds about 90,000 distinct CDR3 sequences, with about 9% as singletons. The table lists this clonotype with many counts. Its antigen remains unidentified. The clonotype originates from a male donor with ankylosing spondylitis. The V gene is TRBV5-6, the J gene TRBJ1-1, with D possibly TRBD1 on 5 matching bases. Material: blood, either unsorted or a sorted T cell fraction (not recorded which). This CDR3 reads CASSLVQGRAEAFF. As DNA, the CDR3 is TGTGCCAGCAGCTTGGTCCAGGGTCGGGCTGAAGCTTTCTTT.